This T cell receptor beta chain is from a study of T cell repertoires in cytomegalovirus infection. This clonotype appeared a few times. What it binds is unknown. TCRdb analysed the reads with MiXCR anew, one entry per CDR3 protein. The sample lists about 52,000 distinct CDR3 sequences; 20% were seen once. CDR1 SGHTA and CDR2 FQGTGA come from the germline V gene. The CDR3 is made up of 21 amino acids. V trimming: 2 bases; J trimming: 0 bases; junction bases outside the gene matches: 14. The sequenced sample was CD8+ T cells from cultured PBMCs, obtained from culture after CMV antigen stimulation. The TCR comes from a human donor in good health (CMV status not recorded). Some clones in this sample may be carry-over from other donors' samples. The gene calls are TRBV7-3 and TRBJ2-2, with 11 positions matching TRBD1. The CDR3 sequence is CASSLYFVGQGALTNTGELFF. Written as DNA, the CDR3 is TGTGCCAGCAGCTTATACTTTGTCGGACAGGGGGCCCTTACGAACACCGGGGAGCTGTTTTTT.